This T cell receptor (beta chain) appears in the sequencing data of a study of CD8 T cells in Susac syndrome. It was with random hexamers that about 0.45 to 1 ug RNA was reverse transcribed. TCRdb re-called the immunoSEQ multiplex PCR reads through MiXCR, storing one row per CDR3 protein. The sample includes about 150,000 distinct CDR3 sequences, approximately 94% seen only once; the top ten take around 0.12%. CD8+ and CD4+ T cells taken from blood had their TCR beta sequenced. The germline CDR1 and CDR2 sequences are SQVTM and ANQGSEA. Trimming took off 4 bases at V and 7 bases at J, with 21 bases between the two ends. CDR3 length: 15 residues.

The receptor's source is a human donor with Susac syndrome. This chain links TRBV29-1 with TRBJ2-3; either TRBD1 or TRBD2 may supply D (6 bases each). Sample: CD4+ T cells from PBMCs. CDR3: CSVGGPSEGRHTQYF. As DNA, the CDR3 is TGCAGCGTTGGGGGGCCATCGGAGGGCCGGCATACGCAGTATTTT.